This TCR beta chain is drawn from a study of blood T cell repertoires in COVID-19. This clone showed up just once. Repertoires were generated with immunoSEQ multiplex PCR, while TCRdb's copy carries only in-frame clones and drops some. The sample contains about 170,000 clones, approximately 86% of which appear only once. The ends lost 5 bases at V and 2 bases at J; junction bases unmatched: 7. This CDR3 is 16 amino acids long. Germline loops: CDR1 LNHDA, CDR2 SQIVND (reference sequence). The rearrangement links TRBV19 to TRBJ2-5, with TRBD2 matching 11 bases. The TCR comes from a woman older than 75 with COVID-19, enrolled during active disease. The sequenced material came from peripheral blood. The CDR3 DNA reads as TGTGCCAGTAGTTCCCGACTAGCGGGAATACAAGAGACCCAGTACTTC. Its protein product is CASSSRLAGIQETQYF.